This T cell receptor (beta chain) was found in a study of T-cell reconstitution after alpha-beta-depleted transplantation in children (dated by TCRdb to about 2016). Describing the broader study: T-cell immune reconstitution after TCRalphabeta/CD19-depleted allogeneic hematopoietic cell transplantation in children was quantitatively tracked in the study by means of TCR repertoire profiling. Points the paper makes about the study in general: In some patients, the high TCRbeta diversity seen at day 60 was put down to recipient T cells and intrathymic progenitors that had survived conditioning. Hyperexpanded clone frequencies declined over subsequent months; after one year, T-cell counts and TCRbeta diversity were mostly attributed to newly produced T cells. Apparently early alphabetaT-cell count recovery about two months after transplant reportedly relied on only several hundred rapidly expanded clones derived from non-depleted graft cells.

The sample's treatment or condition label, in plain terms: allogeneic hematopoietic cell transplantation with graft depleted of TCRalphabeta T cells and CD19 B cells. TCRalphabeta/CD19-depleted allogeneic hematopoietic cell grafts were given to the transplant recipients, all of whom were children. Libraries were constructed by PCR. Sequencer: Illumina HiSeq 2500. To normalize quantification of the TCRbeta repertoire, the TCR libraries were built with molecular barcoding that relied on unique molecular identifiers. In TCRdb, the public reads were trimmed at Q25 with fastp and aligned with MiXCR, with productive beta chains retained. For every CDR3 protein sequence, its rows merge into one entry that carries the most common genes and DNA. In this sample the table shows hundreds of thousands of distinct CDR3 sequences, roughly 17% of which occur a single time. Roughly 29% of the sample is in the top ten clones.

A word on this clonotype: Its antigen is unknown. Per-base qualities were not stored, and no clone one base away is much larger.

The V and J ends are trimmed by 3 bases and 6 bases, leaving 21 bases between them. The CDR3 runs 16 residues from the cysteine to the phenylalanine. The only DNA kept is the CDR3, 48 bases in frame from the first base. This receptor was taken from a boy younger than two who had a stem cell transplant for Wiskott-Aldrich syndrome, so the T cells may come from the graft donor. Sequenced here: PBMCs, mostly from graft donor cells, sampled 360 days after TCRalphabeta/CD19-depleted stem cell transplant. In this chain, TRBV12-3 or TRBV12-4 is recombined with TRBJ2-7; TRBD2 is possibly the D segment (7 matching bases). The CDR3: CASSLNSRGGGSEQYF. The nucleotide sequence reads TGTGCCAGCAGTTTGAATTCGAGGGGAGGGGGGTCCGAGCAGTACTTC.